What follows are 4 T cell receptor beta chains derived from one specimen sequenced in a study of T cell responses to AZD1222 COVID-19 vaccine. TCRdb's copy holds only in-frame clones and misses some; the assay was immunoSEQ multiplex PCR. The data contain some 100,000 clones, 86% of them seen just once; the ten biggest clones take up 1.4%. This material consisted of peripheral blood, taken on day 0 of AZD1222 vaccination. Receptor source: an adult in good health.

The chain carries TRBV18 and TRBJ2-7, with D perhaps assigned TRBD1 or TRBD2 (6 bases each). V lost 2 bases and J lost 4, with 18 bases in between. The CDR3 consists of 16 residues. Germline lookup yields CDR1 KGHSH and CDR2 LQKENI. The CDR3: CASSPASAGGVYEQYF. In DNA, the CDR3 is TGTGCCAGCTCACCAGCGTCAGCCGGGGGCGTGTACGAGCAGTACTTC.

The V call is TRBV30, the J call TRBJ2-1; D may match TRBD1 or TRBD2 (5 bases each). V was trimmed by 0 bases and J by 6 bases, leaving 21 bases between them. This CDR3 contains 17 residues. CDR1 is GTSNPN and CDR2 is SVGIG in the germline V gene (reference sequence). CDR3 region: CAWSVQVNQPSGNEQFF. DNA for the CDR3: TGTGCCTGGAGTGTACAGGTCAACCAGCCCAGCGGCAATGAGCAGTTCTTC.

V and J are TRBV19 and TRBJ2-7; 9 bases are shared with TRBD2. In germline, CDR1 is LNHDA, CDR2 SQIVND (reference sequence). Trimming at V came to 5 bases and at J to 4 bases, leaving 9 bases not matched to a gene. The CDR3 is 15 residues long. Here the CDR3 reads CASSPSGARVYEQYF. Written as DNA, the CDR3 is TGTGCCAGTAGTCCTAGCGGGGCGCGGGTTTACGAGCAGTACTTC.

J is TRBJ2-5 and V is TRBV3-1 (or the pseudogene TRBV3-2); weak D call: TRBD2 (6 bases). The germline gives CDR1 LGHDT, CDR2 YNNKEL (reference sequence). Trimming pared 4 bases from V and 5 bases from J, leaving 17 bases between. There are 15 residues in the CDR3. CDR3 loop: CASSLLGGAGETQYF. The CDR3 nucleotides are TGTGCCAGCAGCCTCCTAGGAGGGGCAGGGGAGACCCAGTACTTC.